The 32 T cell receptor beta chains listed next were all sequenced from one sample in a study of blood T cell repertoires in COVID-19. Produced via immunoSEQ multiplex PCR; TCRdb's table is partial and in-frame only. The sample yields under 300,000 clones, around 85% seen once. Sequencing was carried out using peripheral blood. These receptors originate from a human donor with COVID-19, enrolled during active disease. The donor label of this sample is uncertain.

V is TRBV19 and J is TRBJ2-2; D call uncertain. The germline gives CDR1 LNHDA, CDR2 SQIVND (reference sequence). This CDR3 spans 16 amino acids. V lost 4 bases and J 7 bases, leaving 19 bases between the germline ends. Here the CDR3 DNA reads TGTGCCAGTAGTACCCTGGAAAACGGGTGGATCGGGGAGCTGTTTTTT. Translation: CASSTLENGWIGELFF.

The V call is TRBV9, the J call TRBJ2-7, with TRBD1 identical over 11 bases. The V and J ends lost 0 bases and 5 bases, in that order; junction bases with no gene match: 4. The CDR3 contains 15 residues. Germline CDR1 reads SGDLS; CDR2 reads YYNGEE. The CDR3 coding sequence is TGTGCCAGCAGCGTAGGGACAGGGGGCTCGGACGAGCAGTACTTC. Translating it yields CASSVGTGGSDEQYF.

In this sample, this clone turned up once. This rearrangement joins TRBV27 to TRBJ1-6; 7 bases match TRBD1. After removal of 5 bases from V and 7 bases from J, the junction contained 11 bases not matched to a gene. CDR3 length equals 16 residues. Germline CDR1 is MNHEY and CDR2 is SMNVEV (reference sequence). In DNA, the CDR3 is TGTGCCAGCAGTCCACAGACAGGGTCGCGGAATTCACCCCTCCACTTT. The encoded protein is CASSPQTGSRNSPLHF.

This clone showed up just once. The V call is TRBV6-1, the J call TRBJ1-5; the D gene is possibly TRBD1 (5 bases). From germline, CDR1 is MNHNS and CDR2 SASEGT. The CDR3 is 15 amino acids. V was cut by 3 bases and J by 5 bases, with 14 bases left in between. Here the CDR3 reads CASSEQGRTHQPQHF. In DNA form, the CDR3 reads TGTGCCAGCAGTGAGCAGGGCAGGACACATCAGCCCCAGCATTTT.

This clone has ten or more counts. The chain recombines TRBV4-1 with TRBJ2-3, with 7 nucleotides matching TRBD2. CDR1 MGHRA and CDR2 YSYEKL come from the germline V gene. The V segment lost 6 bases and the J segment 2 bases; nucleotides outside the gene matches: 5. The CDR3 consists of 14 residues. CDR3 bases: TGCGCCAGCAGGGGAGGGCCGGTCACAGATACGCAGTATTTT. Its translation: CASRGGPVTDTQYF.

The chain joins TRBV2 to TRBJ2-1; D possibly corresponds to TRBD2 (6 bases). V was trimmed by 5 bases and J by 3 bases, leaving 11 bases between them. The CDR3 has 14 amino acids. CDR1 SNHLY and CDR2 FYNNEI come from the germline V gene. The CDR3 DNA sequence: TGTGCCAGCAGTCAACTAGCCATCTACAATGAGCAGTTCTTC. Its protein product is CASSQLAIYNEQFF.

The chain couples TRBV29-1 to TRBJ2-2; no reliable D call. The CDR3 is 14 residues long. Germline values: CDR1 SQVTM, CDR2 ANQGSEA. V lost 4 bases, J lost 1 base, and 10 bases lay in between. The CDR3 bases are TGCAGCGTTGGGGCGCCGTGGAACACCGGGGAGCTGTTTTTT. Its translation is CSVGAPWNTGELFF.

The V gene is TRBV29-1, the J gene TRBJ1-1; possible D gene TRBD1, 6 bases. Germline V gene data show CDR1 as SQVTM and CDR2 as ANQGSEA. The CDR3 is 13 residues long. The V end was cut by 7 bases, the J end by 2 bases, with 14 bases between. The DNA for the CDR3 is TGCAGCGCTGGACAGTTCCGTAACACTGAAGCTTTCTTT. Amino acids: CSAGQFRNTEAFF.

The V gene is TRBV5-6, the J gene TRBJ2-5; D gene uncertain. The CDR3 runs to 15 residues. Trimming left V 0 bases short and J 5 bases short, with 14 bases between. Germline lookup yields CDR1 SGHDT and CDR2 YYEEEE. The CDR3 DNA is TGTGCCAGCAGCTTGGGAAGCATTATAGTGGAGACCCAGTACTTC. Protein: CASSLGSIIVETQYF.

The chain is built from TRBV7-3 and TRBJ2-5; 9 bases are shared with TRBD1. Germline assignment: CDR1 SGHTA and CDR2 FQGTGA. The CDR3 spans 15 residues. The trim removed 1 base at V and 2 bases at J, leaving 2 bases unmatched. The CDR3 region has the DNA TGTGCCAGCAGCTTAAGGGGGACAGGGCAAGAGACCCAGTACTTC. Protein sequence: CASSLRGTGQETQYF.

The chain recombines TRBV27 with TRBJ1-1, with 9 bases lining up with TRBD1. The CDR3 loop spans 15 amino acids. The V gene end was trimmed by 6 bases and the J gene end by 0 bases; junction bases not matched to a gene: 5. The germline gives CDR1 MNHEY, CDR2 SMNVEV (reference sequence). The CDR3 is CASRNRGRVNTEAFF. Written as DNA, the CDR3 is TGTGCCAGCAGAAACAGGGGGCGCGTGAACACTGAAGCTTTCTTT.

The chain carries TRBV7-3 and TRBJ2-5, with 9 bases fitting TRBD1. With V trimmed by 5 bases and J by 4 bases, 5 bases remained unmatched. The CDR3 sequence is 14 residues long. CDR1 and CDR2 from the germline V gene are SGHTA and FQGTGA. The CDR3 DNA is TGTGCCAGCAGCAAAACAGGGGGCGTAGAGACCCAGTACTTC. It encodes CASSKTGGVETQYF.

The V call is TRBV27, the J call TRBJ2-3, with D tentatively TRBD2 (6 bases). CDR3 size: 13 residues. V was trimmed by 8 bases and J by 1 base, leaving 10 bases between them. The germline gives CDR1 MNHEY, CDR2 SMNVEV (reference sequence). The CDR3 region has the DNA TGTGCCAGCCGGGACTTCGGCACAGATACGCAGTATTTT. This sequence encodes CASRDFGTDTQYF.

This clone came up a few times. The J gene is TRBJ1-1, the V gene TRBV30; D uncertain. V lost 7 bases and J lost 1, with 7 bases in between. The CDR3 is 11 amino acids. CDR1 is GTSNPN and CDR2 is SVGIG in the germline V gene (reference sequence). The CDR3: CAFERNTEAFF. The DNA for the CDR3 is TGTGCCTTCGAGCGGAACACTGAAGCTTTCTTT.

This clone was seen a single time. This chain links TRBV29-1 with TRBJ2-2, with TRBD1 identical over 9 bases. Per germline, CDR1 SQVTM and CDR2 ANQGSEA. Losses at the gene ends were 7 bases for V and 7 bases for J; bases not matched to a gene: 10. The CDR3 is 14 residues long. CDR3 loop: CSAGTGQTYGELFF. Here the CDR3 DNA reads TGCAGCGCAGGGACAGGGCAGACATACGGGGAGCTGTTTTTT.

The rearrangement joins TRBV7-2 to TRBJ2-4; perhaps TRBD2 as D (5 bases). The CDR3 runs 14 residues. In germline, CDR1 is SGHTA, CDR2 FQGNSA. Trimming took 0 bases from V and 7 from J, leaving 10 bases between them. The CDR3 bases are TGTGCCAGCAGCTTAGCACCCGGGGTTAACATTCAGTACTTC. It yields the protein CASSLAPGVNIQYF.

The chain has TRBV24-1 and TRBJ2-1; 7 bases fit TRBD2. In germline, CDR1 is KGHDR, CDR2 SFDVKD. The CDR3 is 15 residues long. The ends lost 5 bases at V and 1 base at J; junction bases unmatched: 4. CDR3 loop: CATSVGSGSYNEQFF. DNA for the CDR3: TGTGCCACCAGTGTTGGTAGCGGGTCCTACAATGAGCAGTTCTTC.

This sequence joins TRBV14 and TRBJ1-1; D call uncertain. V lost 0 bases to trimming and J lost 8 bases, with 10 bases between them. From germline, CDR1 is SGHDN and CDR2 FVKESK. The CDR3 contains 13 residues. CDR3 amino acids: CASSQEFPKEAFF. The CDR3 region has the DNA TGTGCCAGCAGCCAAGAATTCCCCAAAGAAGCTTTCTTT.

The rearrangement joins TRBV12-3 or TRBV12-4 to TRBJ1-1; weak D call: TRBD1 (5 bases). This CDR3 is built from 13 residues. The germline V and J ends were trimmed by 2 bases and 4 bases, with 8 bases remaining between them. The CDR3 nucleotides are TGTGCCAGCAGTTTACAGGGTTTCACTGAAGCTTTCTTT. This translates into CASSLQGFTEAFF.

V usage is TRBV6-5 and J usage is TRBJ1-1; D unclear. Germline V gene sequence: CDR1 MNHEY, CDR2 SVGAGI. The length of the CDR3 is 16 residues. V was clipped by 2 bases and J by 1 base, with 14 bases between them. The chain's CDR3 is CASSYISGSRNTEAFF. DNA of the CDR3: TGTGCCAGCAGTTACATCTCGGGTAGCCGGAACACTGAAGCTTTCTTT.

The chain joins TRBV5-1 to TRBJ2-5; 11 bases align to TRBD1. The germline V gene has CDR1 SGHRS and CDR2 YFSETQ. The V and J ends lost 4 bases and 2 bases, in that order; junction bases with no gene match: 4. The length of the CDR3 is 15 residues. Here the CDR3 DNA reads TGCGCCAGCAGCGCGGGACAGGGGGTACAAGAGACCCAGTACTTC. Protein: CASSAGQGVQETQYF.

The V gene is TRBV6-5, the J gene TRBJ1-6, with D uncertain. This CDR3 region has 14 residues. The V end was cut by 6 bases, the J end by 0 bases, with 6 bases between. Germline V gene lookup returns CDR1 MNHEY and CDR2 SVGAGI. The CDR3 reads CASSRDSYNSPLHF. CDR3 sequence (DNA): TGTGCCAGCAGCCGGGACTCCTATAATTCACCCCTCCACTTT.

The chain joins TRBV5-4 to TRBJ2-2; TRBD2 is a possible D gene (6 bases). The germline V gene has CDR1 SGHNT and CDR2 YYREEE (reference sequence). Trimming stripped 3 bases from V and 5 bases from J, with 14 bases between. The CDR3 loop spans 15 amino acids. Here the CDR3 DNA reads TGTGCCAGCAGCTGGCAGAGAGGGAGGACCGGGGAGCTGTTTTTT. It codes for CASSWQRGRTGELFF.

CDR3 loop: CASSRTGPRREKLFF. CDR3 DNA sequence: TGCGCCAGCAGCCGCACAGGGCCGCGACGGGAAAAACTGTTTTTT. V is TRBV4-1 and J is TRBJ1-4; D may be TRBD1 (6 bases). Between the trimmed V and J ends, which lost 4 bases and 8 bases, there was a span of 17 bases. CDR3 length: 15 residues. Germline CDR1 is MGHRA and CDR2 is YSYEKL.

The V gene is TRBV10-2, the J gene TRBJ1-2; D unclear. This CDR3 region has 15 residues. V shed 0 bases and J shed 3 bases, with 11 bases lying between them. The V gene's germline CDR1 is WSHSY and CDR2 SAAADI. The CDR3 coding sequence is TGCGCCAGCAGTGAGTCATGGGCCGACCACTATGGCTACACCTTC. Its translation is CASSESWADHYGYTF.

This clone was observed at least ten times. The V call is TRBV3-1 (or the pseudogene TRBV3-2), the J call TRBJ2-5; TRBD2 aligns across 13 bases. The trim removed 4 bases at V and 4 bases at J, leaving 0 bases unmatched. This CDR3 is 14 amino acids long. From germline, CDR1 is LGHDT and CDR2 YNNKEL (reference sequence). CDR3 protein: CASSRLAGGETQYF. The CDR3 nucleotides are TGTGCCAGCAGCCGACTAGCGGGGGGAGAGACCCAGTACTTC.

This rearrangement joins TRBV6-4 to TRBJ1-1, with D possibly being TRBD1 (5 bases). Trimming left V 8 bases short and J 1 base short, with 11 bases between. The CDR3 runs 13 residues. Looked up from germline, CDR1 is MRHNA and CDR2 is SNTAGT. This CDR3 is CASGRDRNTEAFF. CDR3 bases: TGTGCCAGCGGGCGAGACAGGAACACTGAAGCTTTCTTT.

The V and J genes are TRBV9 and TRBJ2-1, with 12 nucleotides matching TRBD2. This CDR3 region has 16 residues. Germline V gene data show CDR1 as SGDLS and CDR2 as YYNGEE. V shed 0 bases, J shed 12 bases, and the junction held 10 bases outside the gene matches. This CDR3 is CASSVGLAGELGGQFF. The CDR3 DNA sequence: TGTGCCAGCAGCGTAGGACTAGCGGGAGAACTGGGTGGGCAGTTCTTC.

CDR3 protein: CAWTNRDPGNTIYF. The CDR3 DNA reads as TGTGCCTGGACAAACAGGGACCCTGGAAACACCATATATTTT. The chain recombines TRBV30 with TRBJ1-3; D is perhaps TRBD1 (6 bases). CDR1 is GTSNPN, CDR2 SVGIG, per germline (reference sequence). This CDR3 is built from 14 residues. V gave up 4 bases and J gave up 2 bases, with 12 bases separating them.

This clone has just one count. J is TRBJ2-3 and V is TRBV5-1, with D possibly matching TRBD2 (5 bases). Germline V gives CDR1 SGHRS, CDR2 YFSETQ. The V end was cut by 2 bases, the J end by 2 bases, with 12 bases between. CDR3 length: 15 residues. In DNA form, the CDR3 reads TGCGCCAGCAGCTTCCTTGGAGGCCCCACAGATACGCAGTATTTT. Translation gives CASSFLGGPTDTQYF.

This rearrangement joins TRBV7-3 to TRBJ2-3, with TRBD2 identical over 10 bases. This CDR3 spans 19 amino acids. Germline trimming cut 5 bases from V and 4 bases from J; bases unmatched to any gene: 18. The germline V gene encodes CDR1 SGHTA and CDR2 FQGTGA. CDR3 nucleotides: TGTGCCAGCAGCCCAGTTGGAGCGGGAGGGCCCTTGAGCCCAGATACGCAGTATTTT. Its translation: CASSPVGAGGPLSPDTQYF.

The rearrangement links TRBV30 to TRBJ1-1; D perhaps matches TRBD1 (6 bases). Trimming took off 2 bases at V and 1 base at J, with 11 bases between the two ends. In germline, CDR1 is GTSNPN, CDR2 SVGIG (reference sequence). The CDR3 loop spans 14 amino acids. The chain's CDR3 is CAWSPYRENTEAFF. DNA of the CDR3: TGTGCCTGGAGTCCATACAGGGAGAACACTGAAGCTTTCTTT.